This entry lists 4 T cell receptor beta chains sequenced from one sample in a study of breast tumors, draining lymph nodes, adjacent tissues. Axillary draining lymph nodes of breast cancer patients supplied the node samples. TCRdb called the multiplex PCR reads again in MiXCR, with one record for every CDR3 protein. Of over 150,000 distinct CDR3 sequences listed, 30% to 35% are singletons. Sample: axillary lymph node tissue. All receptors derive from a female donor with breast cancer. Some clones in this sample may be carry-over from other donors' samples.

This clonotype appeared many times. This rearrangement joins TRBV4-1 to TRBJ2-7; 11 bases are a match to TRBD1. Per the germline V gene, CDR1 is MGHRA and CDR2 is YSYEKL. CDR3 length: 15 amino acids. J lost 2 bases, V lost 4 bases, and 4 bases had no gene match. The CDR3 DNA sequence: TGCGCCAGCAGCCGACCGGGACAGGGGGCCTACGAGCAGTACTTC. Translating gives CASSRPGQGAYEQYF.

This clonotype was seen many times. This sequence joins TRBV2 and TRBJ2-5; 9 nucleotides agree with TRBD1. The J segment lost 5 bases and the V segment lost 4 bases, leaving 5 bases of the junction unmatched. The length of the CDR3 is 14 residues. In germline, CDR1 is SNHLY, CDR2 FYNNEI. As DNA, the CDR3 is TGTGCCAGCAGTGCCTGGACAGGGGTTGAGACCCAGTACTTC. As protein: CASSAWTGVETQYF.

In this sample, this clonotype turned up many times. This chain uses TRBV9 with TRBJ2-3; 8 bases align to TRBD2. This CDR3 spans 15 amino acids. Germline CDR1 is SGDLS and CDR2 is YYNGEE. V shed 0 bases, J shed 1 base, and the junction held 1 base outside the gene matches. The CDR3, as DNA: TGTGCCAGCAGCGTAGCGGGGGGGGGCACAGATACGCAGTATTTT. Translation: CASSVAGGGTDTQYF.

This clonotype was recorded many times. The chain recombines TRBV6-4 with TRBJ2-3; D is uncertain. Germline CDR1 is MRHNA and CDR2 is SNTAGT. The CDR3 covers 13 residues. V dropped 4 bases and J dropped 0 bases, with 5 bases sitting between them. The CDR3 spells CASSGSSTDTQYF. The CDR3 DNA reads as TGTGCCAGCAGTGGCTCTAGCACAGATACGCAGTATTTT.